The rows below give T cell receptor beta chains drawn from one sample of a study of blood T cell repertoires in COVID-19. The assay was immunoSEQ multiplex PCR, and TCRdb's table has in-frame clones only and misses some. The data contain about 330,000 clones, roughly 87% of them singletons. The sequencing sample was made of peripheral blood. The receptors here all came from a man aged 30-40 years with COVID-19, enrolled during active disease. The CDR3 runs from the conserved cysteine through the conserved F or W. A D gene is named only where the DNA matches it firmly. Where a row states a size, it is once, few, many or the class of an expanded clone; other rows omit it.

J gene: TRBJ1-4; D gene: -; clone size: many; V gene: TRBV27; CDR3 DNA: TGTGCCAGCAGTCGTCGACTGCCCCCGAGTCCGAATGAAAAACTGTTTTTT; CDR3 protein: CASSRRLPPSPNEKLFF
J gene: TRBJ2-6; D gene: -; clone size: -; V gene: TRBV2; CDR3 DNA: TGTGCCAGCAGAGTAGAGGGACACGGGGCCAACGTCCTGACTTTC; CDR3 protein: CASRVEGHGANVLTF
J gene: TRBJ1-1; D gene: -; clone size: -; V gene: TRBV25-1; CDR3 DNA: TGTGCCAGCAGTGTTACAGGGAACGAAGCTTTCTTT; CDR3 protein: CASSVTGNEAFF
J gene: TRBJ1-2; D gene: -; clone size: -; V gene: TRBV6-1; CDR3 DNA: TGTGCCAGCAGTGAACTGGGGTACGGGATTGGTGGCTACACCTTC; CDR3 protein: CASSELGYGIGGYTF
J gene: TRBJ2-7; D gene: -; clone size: -; V gene: TRBV7-9; CDR3 DNA: TGTGCCAGCAGCATACAGGGACACGAGCAGTACTTC; CDR3 protein: CASSIQGHEQYF
J gene: TRBJ2-5; D gene: -; clone size: -; V gene: TRBV18; CDR3 DNA: TGTGCCAGCTCACCGTCACAAGAGACCCAGTACTTC; CDR3 protein: CASSPSQETQYF
J gene: TRBJ2-7; D gene: -; clone size: -; V gene: TRBV5-4; CDR3 DNA: TGTGCCAGCAGCTTGGAGTGGGGGCAGAGTAGATCCTACGAGCAGTACTTC; CDR3 protein: CASSLEWGQSRSYEQYF
J gene: TRBJ2-7; D gene: -; clone size: once; V gene: TRBV6-2/TRBV6-3; CDR3 DNA: TGTGCCAGCAGTTTGCGTTCCTACGAGCAGTACTTC; CDR3 protein: CASSLRSYEQYF
J gene: TRBJ1-2; D gene: -; clone size: many; V gene: TRBV7-2; CDR3 DNA: TGTGCCAGCAGCACCCACGGACAGTTCTATGGCTACACCTTC; CDR3 protein: CASSTHGQFYGYTF
J gene: TRBJ2-2; D gene: -; clone size: -; V gene: TRBV19; CDR3 DNA: TGTGCCAGTAGTATCGGAATAGCCCTTGGTGGGGAGCTGTTTTTT; CDR3 protein: CASSIGIALGGELFF
J gene: TRBJ2-7; D gene: TRBD1; clone size: once; V gene: TRBV2; CDR3 DNA: TGTGCCAGCACCCTGGTAGGGACAGGGTCCTCCTACGAGCAGTACTTC; CDR3 protein: CASTLVGTGSSYEQYF
J gene: TRBJ1-3; D gene: -; clone size: -; V gene: TRBV18; CDR3 DNA: TGTGCCAGCTCCCCTTACAGGGCTCCTGGAAACACCATATATTTT; CDR3 protein: CASSPYRAPGNTIYF
J gene: TRBJ2-7; D gene: TRBD1; clone size: once; V gene: TRBV6-2/TRBV6-3; CDR3 DNA: TGTGCCAGCAGTTACTCCGACAGGGGGTGGAAAGAGCAGTACTTC; CDR3 protein: CASSYSDRGWKEQYF
J gene: TRBJ1-2; D gene: TRBD1; clone size: -; V gene: TRBV12-3/TRBV12-4; CDR3 DNA: TGTGCCAGCAGTTTAAGCAGGGGGCATGGCTACACCTTC; CDR3 protein: CASSLSRGHGYTF
J gene: TRBJ2-6; D gene: -; clone size: -; V gene: TRBV27; CDR3 DNA: TGTGCCAGCAGTTTGGGGCCTCCCTCTGGGGCCAACGTCCTGACTTTC; CDR3 protein: CASSLGPPSGANVLTF
J gene: TRBJ2-2; D gene: TRBD1; clone size: -; V gene: TRBV19; CDR3 DNA: TGTGCCAGTAGTGAACGGACAGGGAACACCGGGGAGCTGTTTTTT; CDR3 protein: CASSERTGNTGELFF
J gene: TRBJ2-7; D gene: TRBD1; clone size: -; V gene: TRBV27; CDR3 DNA: TGTGCCAGCAGCTCTTTGGGGACAGGTTCCTACGAGCAGTACTTC; CDR3 protein: CASSSLGTGSYEQYF
J gene: TRBJ2-4; D gene: TRBD1; clone size: -; V gene: TRBV18; CDR3 DNA: TGTGCCAGCTCCGCCGACAGGGGAGTAAACATTCAGTACTTC; CDR3 protein: CASSADRGVNIQYF
J gene: TRBJ2-3; D gene: TRBD2; clone size: -; V gene: TRBV11-3; CDR3 DNA: TGTGCCAGCAGCCGAGGCCGAGGCCTAGCGGGAGCCTCAGATACGCAGTATTTT; CDR3 protein: CASSRGRGLAGASDTQYF
J gene: TRBJ2-2; D gene: -; clone size: -; V gene: TRBV19; CDR3 DNA: TGTGCCAGTAGTATAGGGGGGAGGTCGAACACCGGGGAGCTGTTTTTT; CDR3 protein: CASSIGGRSNTGELFF